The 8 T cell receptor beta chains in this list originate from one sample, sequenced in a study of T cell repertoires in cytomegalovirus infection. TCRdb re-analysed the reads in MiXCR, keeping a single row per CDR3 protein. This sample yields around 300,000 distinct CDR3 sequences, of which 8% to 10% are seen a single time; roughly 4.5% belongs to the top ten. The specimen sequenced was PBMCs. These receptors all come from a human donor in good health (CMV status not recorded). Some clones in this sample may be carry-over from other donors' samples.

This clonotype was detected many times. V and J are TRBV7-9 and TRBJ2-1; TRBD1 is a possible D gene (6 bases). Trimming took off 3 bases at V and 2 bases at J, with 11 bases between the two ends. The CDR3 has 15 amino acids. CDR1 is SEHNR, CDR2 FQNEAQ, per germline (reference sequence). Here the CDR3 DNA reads TGTGCCAGCAGCTTTCGAGGGGGAGCCTACAATGAGCAGTTCTTC. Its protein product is CASSFRGGAYNEQFF.

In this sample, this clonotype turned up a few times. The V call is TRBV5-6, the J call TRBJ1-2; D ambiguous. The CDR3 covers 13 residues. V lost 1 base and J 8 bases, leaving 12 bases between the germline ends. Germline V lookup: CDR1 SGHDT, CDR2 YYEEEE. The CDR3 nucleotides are TGTGCCAGCAGCTTGTCGGTGCCGGGGGGCTACACCTTC. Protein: CASSLSVPGGYTF.

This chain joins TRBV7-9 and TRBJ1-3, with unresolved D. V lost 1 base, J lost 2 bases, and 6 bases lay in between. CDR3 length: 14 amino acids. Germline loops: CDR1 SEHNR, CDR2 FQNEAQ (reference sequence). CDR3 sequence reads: CASSLVSAGNTIYF. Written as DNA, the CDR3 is TGTGCCAGCAGCTTAGTCTCGGCTGGAAACACCATATATTTT.

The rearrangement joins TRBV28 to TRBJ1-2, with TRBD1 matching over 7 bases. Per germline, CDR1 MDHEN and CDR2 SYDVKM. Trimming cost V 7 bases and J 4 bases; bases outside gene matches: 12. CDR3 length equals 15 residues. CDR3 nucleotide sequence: TGTGCCAGCACTCCCGGAGGCGACAGGGTCTATGGCTACACCTTC. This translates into CASTPGGDRVYGYTF.

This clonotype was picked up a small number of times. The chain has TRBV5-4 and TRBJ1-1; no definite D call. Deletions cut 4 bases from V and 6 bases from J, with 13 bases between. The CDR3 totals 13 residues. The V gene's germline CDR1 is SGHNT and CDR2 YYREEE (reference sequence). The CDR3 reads CASSIPNGAEAFF. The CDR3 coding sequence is TGTGCCAGCAGCATACCTAATGGGGCTGAAGCTTTCTTT.

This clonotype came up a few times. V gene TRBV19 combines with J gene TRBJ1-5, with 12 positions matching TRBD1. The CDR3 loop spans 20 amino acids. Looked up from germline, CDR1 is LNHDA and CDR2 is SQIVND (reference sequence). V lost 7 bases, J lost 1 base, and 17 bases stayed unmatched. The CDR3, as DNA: TGTGCCAGTATGGGAACCGGTCGGGACAGGGGGCGCAGAAGCAATCAGCCCCAGCATTTT. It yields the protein CASMGTGRDRGRRSNQPQHF.

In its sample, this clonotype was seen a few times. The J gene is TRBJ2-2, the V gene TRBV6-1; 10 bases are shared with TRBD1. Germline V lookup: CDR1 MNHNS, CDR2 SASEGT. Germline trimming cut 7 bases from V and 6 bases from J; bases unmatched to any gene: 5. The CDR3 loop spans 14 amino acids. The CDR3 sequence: CASNRQGAAGELFF. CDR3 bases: TGTGCCAGCAACAGACAGGGGGCGGCCGGGGAGCTGTTTTTT.

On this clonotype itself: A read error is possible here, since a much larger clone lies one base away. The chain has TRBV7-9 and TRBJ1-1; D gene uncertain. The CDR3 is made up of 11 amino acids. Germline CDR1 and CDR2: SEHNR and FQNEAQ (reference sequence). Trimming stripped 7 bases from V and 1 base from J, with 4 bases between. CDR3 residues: CASTQNTEAFF. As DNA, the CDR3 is TGTGCCAGCACCCAGAACACTGAAGCTTTCTTT.